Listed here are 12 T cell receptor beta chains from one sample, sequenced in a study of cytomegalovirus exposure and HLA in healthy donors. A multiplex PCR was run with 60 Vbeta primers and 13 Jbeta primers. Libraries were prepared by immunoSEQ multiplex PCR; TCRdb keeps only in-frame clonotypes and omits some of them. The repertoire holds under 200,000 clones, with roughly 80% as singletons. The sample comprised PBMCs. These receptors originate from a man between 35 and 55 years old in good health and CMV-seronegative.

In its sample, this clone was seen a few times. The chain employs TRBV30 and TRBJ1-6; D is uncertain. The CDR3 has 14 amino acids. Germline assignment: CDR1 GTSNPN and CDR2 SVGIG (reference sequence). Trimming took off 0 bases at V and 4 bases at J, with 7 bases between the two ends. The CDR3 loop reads CAWSVRGYNSPLHF. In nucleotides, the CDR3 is TGTGCCTGGAGTGTACGAGGTTATAATTCACCCCTCCACTTT.

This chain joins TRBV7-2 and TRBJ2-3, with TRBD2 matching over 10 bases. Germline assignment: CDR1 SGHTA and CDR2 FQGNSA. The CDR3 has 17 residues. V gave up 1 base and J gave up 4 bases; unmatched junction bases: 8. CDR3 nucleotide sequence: TGTGCCAGCAGCTTAGTCCCAGCGGGGGGGCTGGCAGATACGCAGTATTTT. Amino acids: CASSLVPAGGLADTQYF.

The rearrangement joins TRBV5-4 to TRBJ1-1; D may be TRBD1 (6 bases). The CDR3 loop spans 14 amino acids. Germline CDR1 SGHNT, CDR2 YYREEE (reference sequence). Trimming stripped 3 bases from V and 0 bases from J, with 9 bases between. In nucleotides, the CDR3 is TGTGCCAGCAGCTACGGACAGCTGAACACTGAAGCTTTCTTT. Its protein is CASSYGQLNTEAFF.

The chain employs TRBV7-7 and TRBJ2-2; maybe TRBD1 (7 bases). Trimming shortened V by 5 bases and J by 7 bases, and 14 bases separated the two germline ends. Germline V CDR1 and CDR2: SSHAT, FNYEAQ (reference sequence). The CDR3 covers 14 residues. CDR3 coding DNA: TGTGCCAGCAGCCCGATGCAGGGGGGCGGGGAGCTGTTTTTT. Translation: CASSPMQGGGELFF.

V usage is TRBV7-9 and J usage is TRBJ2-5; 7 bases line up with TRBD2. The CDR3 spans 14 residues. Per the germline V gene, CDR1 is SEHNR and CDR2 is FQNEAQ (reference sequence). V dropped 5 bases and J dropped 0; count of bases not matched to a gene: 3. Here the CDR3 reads CASSTSGDQETQYF. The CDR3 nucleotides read TGTGCCAGCAGCACCAGCGGGGACCAAGAGACCCAGTACTTC. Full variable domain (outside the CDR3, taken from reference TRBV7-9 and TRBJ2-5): DTGVSQNPRHKITKRGQNVTFRCDPISEHNRLYWYRQTLGQGPEFLTYFQNEAQLEKSRLLSDRFSAERPKGSFSTLEIQRTEQGDSAMYLCASSTSGDQETQYFGPGTRLLVL.

This chain's CDR3 is CASSLGGDQETQYF. CDR3 coding DNA: TGTGCCAGCAGCCTCGGGGGAGACCAAGAGACCCAGTACTTC. The chain carries TRBV9 and TRBJ2-5; D perhaps matches TRBD2 (6 bases). CDR1 is SGDLS and CDR2 is YYNGEE in the germline V gene. The CDR3 totals 14 residues. V lost 4 bases and J lost 0, with 10 bases in between.

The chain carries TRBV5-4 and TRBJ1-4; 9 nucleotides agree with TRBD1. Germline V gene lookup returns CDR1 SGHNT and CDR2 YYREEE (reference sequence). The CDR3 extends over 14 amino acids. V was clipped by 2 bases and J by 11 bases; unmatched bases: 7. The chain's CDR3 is CASSFETGGGKLFF. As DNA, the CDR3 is TGTGCCAGCAGCTTCGAGACAGGGGGTGGGAAACTGTTTTTT.

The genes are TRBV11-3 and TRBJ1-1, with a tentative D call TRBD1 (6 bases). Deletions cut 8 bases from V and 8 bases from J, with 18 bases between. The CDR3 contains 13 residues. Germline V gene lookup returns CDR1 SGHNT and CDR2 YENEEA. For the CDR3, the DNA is TGTGCCAGCGGTTTGGAACAGGGACGAGAAGCTTTCTTT. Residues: CASGLEQGREAFF.

For the CDR3, the DNA is TGCAGCGTATCTCACAGGGGGCCTGGGGCCAACGTCCTGACTTTC. As protein: CSVSHRGPGANVLTF. The chain uses TRBV29-1 and TRBJ2-6; TRBD1 agrees at 9 bases. The V segment lost 6 bases and the J segment 2 bases; nucleotides outside the gene matches: 5. This CDR3 is built from 15 residues. CDR1 SQVTM and CDR2 ANQGSEA come from the germline V gene. Full variable domain (outside the CDR3, taken from reference TRBV29-1 and TRBJ2-6): SAVISQKPSRDICQRGTSLTIQCQVDSQVTMMFWYRQQPGQSLTLIATANQGSEATYESGFVIDKFPISRPNLTFSTLTVSNMSPEDSSIYLCSVSHRGPGANVLTFGAGSRLTVL.

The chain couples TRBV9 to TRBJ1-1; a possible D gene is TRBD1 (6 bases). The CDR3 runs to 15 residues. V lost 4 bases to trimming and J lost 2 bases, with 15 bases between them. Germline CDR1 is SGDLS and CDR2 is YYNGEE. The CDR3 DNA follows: TGTGCCAGCAGCCCCTCAGGGGCCGTAAACACTGAAGCTTTCTTT. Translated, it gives CASSPSGAVNTEAFF.

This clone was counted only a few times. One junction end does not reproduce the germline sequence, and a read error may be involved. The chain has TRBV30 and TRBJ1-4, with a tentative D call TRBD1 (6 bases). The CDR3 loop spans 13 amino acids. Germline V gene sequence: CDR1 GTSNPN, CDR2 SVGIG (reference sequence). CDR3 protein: CAWNYRANEKLFF. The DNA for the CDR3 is TGTGCCTGGAACTACAGGGCTAACGAAAAACTGTTTTTT.

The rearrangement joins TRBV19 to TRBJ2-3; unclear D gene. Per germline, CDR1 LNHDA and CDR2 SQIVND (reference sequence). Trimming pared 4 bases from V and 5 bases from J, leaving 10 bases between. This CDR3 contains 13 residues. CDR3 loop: CASSTSSIDTQYF. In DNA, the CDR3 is TGTGCCAGTAGTACTTCCTCTATAGATACGCAGTATTTT. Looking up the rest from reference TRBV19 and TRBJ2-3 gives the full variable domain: DGGITQSPKYLFRKEGQNVTLSCEQNLNHDAMYWYRQDPGQGLRLIYYSQIVNDFQKGDIAEGYSVSREKKESFPLTVTSAQKNPTAFYLCASSTSSIDTQYFGPGTRLTVL.